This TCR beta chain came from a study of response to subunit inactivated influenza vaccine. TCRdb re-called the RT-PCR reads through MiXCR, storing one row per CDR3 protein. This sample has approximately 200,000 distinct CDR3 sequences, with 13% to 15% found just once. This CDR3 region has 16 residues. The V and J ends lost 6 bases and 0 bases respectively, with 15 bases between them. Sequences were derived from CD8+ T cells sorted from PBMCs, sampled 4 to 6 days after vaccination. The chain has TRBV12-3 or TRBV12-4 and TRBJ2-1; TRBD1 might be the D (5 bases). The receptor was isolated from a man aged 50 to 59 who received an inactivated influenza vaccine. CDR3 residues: CASRHTGSSSYNEQFF. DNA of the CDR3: TGTGCCAGCAGGCACACAGGCTCTAGCTCCTACAATGAGCAGTTCTTC.